These 11 T cell receptor beta chains share one sample of origin, sequenced in a study of blood T cells in healthy people across ages. Then a second PCR, running about 6 to 12 cycles, was carried out with a sample-barcoded 5' primer and a J-beta primer mix. TCRdb used MiXCR to reprocess the 5' RACE reads, holding one entry per CDR3 protein. The sample lists fewer than 1,000,000 distinct CDR3 sequences; under 55% were seen once. The sequencing sample was made of blood. All receptors come from a man in his 60s in good health.

As to this clonotype: One end of the junction fails to match germline, which may point to a read error. The CDR3 sequence is CAGSQDKASTYEQYF. Here the CDR3 DNA reads TGCGCCGGCAGCCAAGATAAGGCCAGCACCTACGAGCAGTACTTC. The rearrangement uses TRBV4-3 and TRBJ2-7; D unresolved. There are 15 residues in the CDR3. Germline CDR1 and CDR2: LGHNA and YSLEER.

V is TRBV30 and J is TRBJ1-4; D unresolved. The germline V gene has CDR1 GTSNPN and CDR2 SVGIG (reference sequence). The ends were cut back, 3 bases at V and 5 bases at J, with 13 bases in the middle. The CDR3 extends over 14 amino acids. The CDR3 region has the DNA TGTGCCTGGAGCCGATCAGGTGGAAATGAAAAACTGTTTTTT. Translation: CAWSRSGGNEKLFF.

This clonotype was observed a handful of times. The rearrangement uses TRBV20-1 and TRBJ2-5; tentatively, D is TRBD1 or TRBD2 (7 bases each). The ends were cut back, 2 bases at V and 3 bases at J, with 16 bases in the middle. Germline-derived CDR1 and CDR2 are DFQATT and SNEGSKA (reference sequence). This CDR3 has 15 residues. CDR3 in DNA: TGCAGTGCTAGATATGCCGCAGGGGGGGAAGAGACCCAGTACTTC. Amino acid sequence: CSARYAAGGEETQYF.

The chain carries TRBV20-1 and TRBJ2-7; D could derive from TRBD1 or TRBD2 (6 bases each). The CDR3 spans 14 residues. Trimming cost V 6 bases and J 0 bases, with 15 bases left between them. CDR1 and CDR2 (germline): DFQATT, SNEGSKA (reference sequence). CDR3 bases: TGCAGTGCGAGGAGGGGGTCAAGCTCCTACGAGCAGTACTTC. It encodes CSARRGSSSYEQYF.

This clonotype appeared a few times. The V gene is TRBV6-2 or TRBV6-3, the J gene TRBJ2-5; no clear D. V was trimmed by 4 bases and J by 4 bases, leaving 16 bases between them. The CDR3 contains 15 residues. Per germline, CDR1 MNHEY and CDR2 SVGEGT. The CDR3 loop is CASSLQLAALETQYF. The CDR3 DNA follows: TGTGCCAGCAGTTTGCAGCTGGCGGCGTTAGAGACCCAGTACTTC.

This clonotype has ten or more counts. The V call is TRBV11-2, the J call TRBJ1-1, with TRBD1 matching 7 bases. Germline lookup yields CDR1 SGHAT and CDR2 FQNNGV. The ends lost 3 bases at V and 1 base at J; junction bases unmatched: 11. The CDR3 runs to 17 residues. This CDR3 is CASSLDRQGGPNTEAFF. CDR3 in DNA: TGTGCCAGCAGCTTGGACCGACAGGGAGGGCCGAACACTGAAGCTTTCTTT.

In this sample, this clonotype turned up a few times. The chain is built from TRBV27 and TRBJ1-2; 8 bases agree with TRBD1. V gave up 7 bases and J gave up 7 bases; unmatched junction bases: 8. From germline, CDR1 is MNHEY and CDR2 SMNVEV (reference sequence). CDR3 length equals 13 residues. CDR3 sequence reads: CASKSGGWGGYTF. The CDR3 nucleotides are TGTGCCAGCAAATCAGGGGGCTGGGGTGGCTACACCTTC.

The chain links TRBV6-6 to TRBJ1-4; TRBD1 matches at 8 bases. The length of the CDR3 is 14 residues. Germline CDR1 and CDR2: MNHNY and SVGAGI (reference sequence). After removal of 7 bases from V and 10 bases from J, the junction contained 11 bases not matched to a gene. Written as DNA, the CDR3 is TGTGCCAGCATTCAGGGGGCTGGGGGTCGAAAACTGTTTTTT. This codes for CASIQGAGGRKLFF.

This clonotype was counted a few times. The chain combines TRBV20-1 with TRBJ2-4; D is undetermined. Matching the DNA end better, TRBJ2-7 makes the J call doubtful. The CDR3 is made up of 11 amino acids. Germline V lookup: CDR1 DFQATT, CDR2 SNEGSKA (reference sequence). CDR3 sequence (DNA): TGCAGTGCTAGAGTTGGAGACGAGCAGTACTTC. It translates to CSARVGDEQYF.

The chain has TRBV6-5 and TRBJ1-5, with a possible D match to TRBD1 (5 bases). This CDR3 has 13 amino acids. V was clipped by 6 bases and J by 4 bases, with 10 bases between them. Germline CDR1 and CDR2: MNHEY and SVGAGI. The CDR3 DNA is TGTGCCAGCAGCCGGGACTTAAATCAGCCCCAGCATTTT. Its translation: CASSRDLNQPQHF.

This clonotype was counted only a few times. The chain employs TRBV6-1 and TRBJ2-7, with 9 bases matching TRBD2. Trimming at V came to 6 bases and at J to 3 bases, leaving 9 bases not matched to a gene. CDR1 and CDR2 (germline): MNHNS, SASEGT. This CDR3 comprises 15 residues. The CDR3 sequence: CASREPGLAFYEQYF. The CDR3 DNA follows: TGTGCCAGCAGAGAACCGGGACTAGCTTTCTACGAGCAGTACTTC.